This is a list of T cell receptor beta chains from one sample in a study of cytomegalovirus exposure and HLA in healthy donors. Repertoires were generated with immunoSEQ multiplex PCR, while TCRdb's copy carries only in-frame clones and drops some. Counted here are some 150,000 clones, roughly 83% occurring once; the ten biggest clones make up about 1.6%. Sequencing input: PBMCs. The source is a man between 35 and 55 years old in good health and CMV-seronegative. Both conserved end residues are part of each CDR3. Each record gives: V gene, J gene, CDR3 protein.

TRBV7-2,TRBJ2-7,CASSLFVSYEQYF
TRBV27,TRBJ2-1,CASSLTLVNEQFF
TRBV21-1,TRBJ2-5,CASSKAQGQETQYF
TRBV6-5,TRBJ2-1,CASSSHAGGNEQFF
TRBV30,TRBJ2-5,CAWSAGGGEETQYF
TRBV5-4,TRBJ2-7,CASSPTGTGFEQYF
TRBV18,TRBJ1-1,CASSGQGAPAFF
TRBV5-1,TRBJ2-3,CASSLDGGATTDTQYF
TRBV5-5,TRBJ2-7,CASSRTGYEQYF
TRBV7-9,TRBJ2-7,CASSLAAADEQYF
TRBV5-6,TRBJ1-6,CASSLRGPLASPLHF
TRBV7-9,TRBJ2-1,CASSLEEGLGSYNEQFF
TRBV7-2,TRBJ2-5,CASSTHGQGRETQYF
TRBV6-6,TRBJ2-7,CANPHAGYSYEQYF
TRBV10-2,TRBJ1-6,CASSSSGATESPLHF
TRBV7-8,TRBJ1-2,CASSLSGGQGLGGYTF
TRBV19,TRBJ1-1,CASRQLLNTEAFF
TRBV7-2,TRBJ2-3,CASIPVGGSTDTQYF